This T cell receptor beta chain derives from a study of shared clonotypes between healthy human individuals. Study-wide points: The study generally estimated greater richness for naive than memory subsets. Despite large depth, sorted-subset datasets appeared incompletely sequenced.

Points on this clone: Antigen: not known.

Sequenced by immunoSEQ multiplex PCR; TCRdb stores in-frame clones only, minus some. In the table there are about 1 million clones, roughly 80% of which are singletons. Every one of the donors was a Caucasian adult that lived in Nashville, Tennessee. Trimming pared 4 bases from V and 4 bases from J, leaving 4 bases between. The CDR3 contains 11 residues. Germline values: CDR1 LNHDA, CDR2 SQIVND (reference sequence). The chain uses TRBV19 and TRBJ1-1; D call uncertain. The origin of this receptor is a man between 18 and 29 years old in good health. The sample comprised memory CD4+ T cells sorted from blood. Subset of the sample: CD45RA-negative fraction. The CDR3 region is CASSTFTEAFF. In DNA, the CDR3 is TGTGCCAGTAGTACATTCACTGAAGCTTTCTTT.